This T cell receptor beta chain was recorded in a study of siplizumab effects on memory and regulatory T cells. The study, taken as a whole, reports: A mean of about 69% of mappable alloreactive CD4+ clones were Treg-derived with siplizumab, compared with approximately 29% in controls. Memory T cells appeared less diverse than naive cells, which seemed to contribute substantially to alloresponse. Proliferating siplizumab-culture Treg suppressive function went unconfirmed.

The data were produced by immunoSEQ multiplex PCR, yet TCRdb's version contains in-frame clones alone and is incomplete. The table records around 7,000 clones, under 80% of them present only once. Notes on this clone: Its antigen is undetermined. Relative to the germline gene, one junction end is altered; a read error may explain this. The identical CDR3 is also encoded by other nucleotide sequences in the sample.

The CDR3 runs 15 residues. Looked up from germline, CDR1 is SGHRS and CDR2 is YFSETQ. V usage is TRBV5-1 and J usage is TRBJ2-7; D is possibly TRBD2 (5 bases). The sequence was obtained from a human donor in good health. Source material: effector memory CD8+ T cells sorted from blood. Subset here: unstimulated CD8+ effector memory T cells. The CDR3 DNA reads TGTGCCAGCAGCTCGCGGACTGGGCCCGTGTACGAGCAGTACTTC. This sequence encodes CASSSRTGPVYEQYF.